These T cell receptor beta chains were read from a single sample in a study of shared clonotypes between healthy human individuals. Repertoires were generated with immunoSEQ multiplex PCR, while TCRdb's copy carries only in-frame clones and drops some. The table lists 950,000 to 1,100,000 clones, about 76% of them singletons. The sequencing sample was made of memory CD4+ T cells sorted from blood. These receptors were collected from a young man in good health. Each CDR3 is given with its conserved first and last residue. The D gene is left open where the match is weak. Clone size is stated in some rows and not others, as once, few, many or a class when expanded.

v_call: TRBV6-5; j_call: TRBJ2-5; clone_size: -; d_call: -; cdr3_aa: CASLSVAVETQYF; cdr3_nt: TGTGCCAGTCTTTCGGTAGCTGTCGAGACCCAGTACTTC
v_call: TRBV7-9; j_call: TRBJ2-4; clone_size: few; d_call: TRBD2; cdr3_aa: CASSAASGGVYENIQYF; cdr3_nt: TGTGCCAGCAGCGCAGCTAGCGGGGGGGTGTACGAAAACATTCAGTACTTC
v_call: TRBV2; j_call: TRBJ2-5; clone_size: -; d_call: -; cdr3_aa: CASRGGGTQYF; cdr3_nt: TGTGCCAGCAGGGGGGGTGGGACCCAGTACTTC
v_call: TRBV11-2; j_call: TRBJ2-3; clone_size: -; d_call: TRBD1; cdr3_aa: CASSPRDRGRTDTQYF; cdr3_nt: TGTGCCAGCAGCCCTCGGGACAGGGGGCGCACAGATACGCAGTATTTT
v_call: TRBV7-9; j_call: TRBJ1-2; clone_size: few; d_call: -; cdr3_aa: CASSRIGGIIDGYTF; cdr3_nt: TGTGCCAGCAGCCGCATAGGGGGGATTATAGACGGCTACACCTTC
v_call: TRBV15; j_call: TRBJ2-1; clone_size: -; d_call: TRBD2; cdr3_aa: CATSGGTSGIPRRRNEQFF; cdr3_nt: TGTGCCACCAGCGGCGGGACTAGCGGAATTCCTCGGCGGCGCAATGAGCAGTTCTTC
v_call: TRBV5-1; j_call: TRBJ2-7; clone_size: -; d_call: -; cdr3_aa: CASSLSTGPLTYEQYF; cdr3_nt: TGCGCCAGCAGCTTGAGCACGGGGCCCCTGACCTACGAGCAGTACTTC
v_call: TRBV7-2; j_call: TRBJ2-2; clone_size: -; d_call: -; cdr3_aa: CASSLSWGTGELFF; cdr3_nt: TGTGCCAGCAGCTTAAGCTGGGGCACCGGGGAGCTGTTTTTT
v_call: TRBV7-3; j_call: TRBJ1-1; clone_size: few; d_call: -; cdr3_aa: CASSLGWGSRTEAFF; cdr3_nt: TGTGCCAGCAGCCTAGGGTGGGGCTCGAGGACTGAAGCTTTCTTT
v_call: TRBV5-1; j_call: TRBJ2-7; clone_size: -; d_call: -; cdr3_aa: CASSSGQRPYEQYF; cdr3_nt: TGCGCCAGCAGCTCTGGACAGCGCCCCTACGAGCAGTACTTC
v_call: TRBV5-1; j_call: TRBJ1-2; clone_size: once; d_call: TRBD1; cdr3_aa: CASSLGTGADGYTF; cdr3_nt: TGCGCCAGCAGCTTGGGGACAGGGGCAGATGGCTACACCTTC
v_call: TRBV5-1; j_call: TRBJ2-3; clone_size: -; d_call: -; cdr3_aa: CASSLGGRTDTQYF; cdr3_nt: TGCGCCAGCAGCTTGGGGGGCCGGACAGATACGCAGTATTTT
v_call: TRBV12-5; j_call: TRBJ2-5; clone_size: -; d_call: -; cdr3_aa: CASEGGSPGETQYF; cdr3_nt: TGTGCTAGTGAAGGAGGCAGCCCAGGGGAGACCCAGTACTTC
v_call: TRBV30; j_call: TRBJ1-3; clone_size: -; d_call: -; cdr3_aa: CAWSVRPLGVSGNTIYF; cdr3_nt: TGTGCCTGGAGTGTAAGGCCCCTAGGAGTCTCTGGAAACACCATATATTTT
v_call: TRBV7-9; j_call: TRBJ1-5; clone_size: -; d_call: TRBD1; cdr3_aa: CASSLATGENQPQHF; cdr3_nt: TGTGCCAGCAGCTTAGCCACAGGGGAAAATCAGCCCCAGCATTTT
v_call: TRBV10-2; j_call: TRBJ1-2; clone_size: -; d_call: -; cdr3_aa: CASSDGGNGYTF; cdr3_nt: TGCGCCAGCAGTGATGGTGGGAATGGCTACACCTTC
v_call: TRBV5-5; j_call: TRBJ2-3; clone_size: many; d_call: TRBD2; cdr3_aa: CASSSTLSGVSTDTQYF; cdr3_nt: TGTGCCAGCAGCTCCACCCTTAGCGGGGTCTCCACAGATACGCAGTATTTT
v_call: TRBV11-2; j_call: TRBJ2-1; clone_size: -; d_call: -; cdr3_aa: CASSLANGYYNEQFF; cdr3_nt: TGTGCCAGCAGCTTAGCAAACGGGTACTACAATGAGCAGTTCTTC
v_call: TRBV5-1; j_call: TRBJ2-5; clone_size: once; d_call: -; cdr3_aa: CASSSSPGSETQYF; cdr3_nt: TGCGCCAGCAGCTCCTCCCCCGGGTCGGAGACCCAGTACTTC
v_call: TRBV4-1; j_call: TRBJ2-7; clone_size: -; d_call: -; cdr3_aa: CASSQEVRSPASPYF; cdr3_nt: TGCGCCAGCAGCCAAGAGGTGAGGAGCCCCGCCTCCCCGTACTTC
v_call: TRBV5-8; j_call: TRBJ1-3; clone_size: -; d_call: -; cdr3_aa: CASSRRQGSGNTIYF; cdr3_nt: TGTGCCAGCAGCAGAAGGCAGGGATCAGGAAACACCATATATTTT
v_call: TRBV10-1; j_call: TRBJ1-5; clone_size: few; d_call: -; cdr3_aa: CASSAGHNQPQHF; cdr3_nt: TGCGCCAGCAGTGCAGGGCACAATCAGCCCCAGCATTTT
v_call: TRBV4-3; j_call: TRBJ2-1; clone_size: -; d_call: TRBD2; cdr3_aa: CASSQSGSAGAGIEQFF; cdr3_nt: TGCGCCAGCAGCCAGTCGGGCTCGGCGGGAGCTGGTATTGAGCAGTTCTTC
v_call: TRBV5-4; j_call: TRBJ2-5; clone_size: -; d_call: -; cdr3_aa: CASSLAGARGSQETQYF; cdr3_nt: TGTGCCAGCAGCTTGGCAGGGGCCAGGGGTTCCCAAGAGACCCAGTACTTC
v_call: TRBV29-1; j_call: TRBJ2-7; clone_size: -; d_call: -; cdr3_aa: CSVETRGAPYEQYF; cdr3_nt: TGCAGCGTTGAAACTCGGGGGGCGCCCTACGAGCAGTACTTC
v_call: TRBV7-9; j_call: TRBJ2-2; clone_size: -; d_call: -; cdr3_aa: CASSIGAARTGELFF; cdr3_nt: TGTGCCAGCAGCATAGGGGCAGCGAGGACCGGGGAGCTGTTTTTT
v_call: TRBV7-9; j_call: TRBJ2-1; clone_size: -; d_call: TRBD2; cdr3_aa: CASSALVSGSRANEQFF; cdr3_nt: TGTGCCAGCAGCGCACTCGTTAGCGGGAGTCGGGCCAATGAGCAGTTCTTC
v_call: TRBV27; j_call: TRBJ2-1; clone_size: -; d_call: TRBD2; cdr3_aa: CASSFGTLAGGVGNGQFF; cdr3_nt: TGTGCCAGCAGTTTCGGTACACTAGCGGGAGGTGTGGGCAATGGGCAGTTCTTC
v_call: TRBV6-5; j_call: TRBJ1-1; clone_size: -; d_call: -; cdr3_aa: CASSHGQNTEAFF; cdr3_nt: TGTGCCAGCAGTCACGGACAAAACACTGAAGCTTTCTTT
v_call: TRBV5-1; j_call: TRBJ1-1; clone_size: -; d_call: -; cdr3_aa: CASAKVPLETEAFF; cdr3_nt: TGCGCCAGCGCCAAAGTTCCCTTGGAGACTGAAGCTTTCTTT
v_call: TRBV7-8; j_call: TRBJ1-2; clone_size: -; d_call: -; cdr3_aa: CASSLVTGDGYTF; cdr3_nt: TGTGCCAGCAGCTTAGTAACGGGTGATGGCTACACCTTC
v_call: TRBV5-8; j_call: TRBJ2-3; clone_size: -; d_call: TRBD2; cdr3_aa: CASSPWTSGNTDTQYF; cdr3_nt: TGTGCCAGCAGCCCTTGGACTAGCGGAAACACAGATACGCAGTATTTT
v_call: TRBV6-1; j_call: TRBJ2-7; clone_size: -; d_call: TRBD1; cdr3_aa: CASSGGDRASYEQYF; cdr3_nt: TGTGCCAGCAGTGGGGGGGACAGGGCCTCCTACGAGCAGTACTTC
v_call: TRBV4-1; j_call: TRBJ2-7; clone_size: few; d_call: -; cdr3_aa: CASRGSLSSYEQYF; cdr3_nt: TGCGCCAGCAGAGGCAGCTTAAGCTCCTACGAGCAGTACTTC
v_call: TRBV25-1; j_call: TRBJ1-4; clone_size: -; d_call: TRBD1; cdr3_aa: CASRMGGTGANEKLFF; cdr3_nt: TGTGCCAGCAGAATGGGGGGGACAGGTGCAAATGAAAAACTGTTTTTT
v_call: TRBV7-2; j_call: TRBJ2-3; clone_size: -; d_call: -; cdr3_aa: CASRRTASTDTQYF; cdr3_nt: TGTGCCAGCAGGAGGACAGCGAGCACAGATACGCAGTATTTT
v_call: TRBV18; j_call: TRBJ1-5; clone_size: -; d_call: TRBD1; cdr3_aa: CASSPSGQGLQPQHF; cdr3_nt: TGTGCCAGCTCACCCTCGGGACAGGGGTTACAGCCCCAGCATTTT
v_call: TRBV5-1; j_call: TRBJ1-6; clone_size: -; d_call: -; cdr3_aa: CASSAGQQYNSPLHF; cdr3_nt: TGCGCCAGCAGCGCGGGTCAGCAGTATAATTCACCCCTCCACTTT
v_call: TRBV5-4; j_call: TRBJ2-2; clone_size: -; d_call: -; cdr3_aa: CASSLGTANTGELFF; cdr3_nt: TGTGCCAGCAGCTTGGGGACAGCGAACACCGGGGAGCTGTTTTTT
v_call: TRBV19; j_call: TRBJ2-1; clone_size: -; d_call: TRBD2; cdr3_aa: CASKRGGGTYNEQFF; cdr3_nt: TGTGCCAGTAAAAGGGGCGGGGGGACCTACAATGAGCAGTTCTTC
v_call: TRBV6-6; j_call: TRBJ1-1; clone_size: -; d_call: -; cdr3_aa: CASSSRGLNTEAFF; cdr3_nt: TGTGCCAGCAGTTCCCGAGGATTGAACACTGAAGCTTTCTTT
v_call: TRBV5-1; j_call: TRBJ2-1; clone_size: -; d_call: -; cdr3_aa: CASSFYQGYNEQFF; cdr3_nt: TGCGCCAGCAGCTTCTATCAGGGCTACAATGAGCAGTTCTTC
v_call: TRBV6-5; j_call: TRBJ1-5; clone_size: -; d_call: -; cdr3_aa: CASSPLGGQPQHF; cdr3_nt: TGTGCCAGCAGCCCCCTCGGTGGCCAGCCCCAGCATTTT
v_call: TRBV10-3; j_call: TRBJ2-1; clone_size: -; d_call: TRBD2; cdr3_aa: CAISGPLAGGPDNEQFF; cdr3_nt: TGTGCCATCAGTGGTCCCCTAGCGGGAGGGCCTGACAATGAGCAGTTCTTC
v_call: TRBV7-2; j_call: TRBJ2-7; clone_size: -; d_call: TRBD2; cdr3_aa: CASSTGLVFYEQYF; cdr3_nt: TGTGCCAGCAGCACGGGACTAGTGTTCTACGAGCAGTACTTC
v_call: TRBV7-2; j_call: TRBJ2-3; clone_size: -; d_call: TRBD2; cdr3_aa: CASSLSGRGADTQYF; cdr3_nt: TGTGCCAGCAGCCTTAGCGGGAGGGGCGCAGATACGCAGTATTTT
v_call: TRBV7-2; j_call: TRBJ2-1; clone_size: -; d_call: -; cdr3_aa: CASSSPGLYNEQFF; cdr3_nt: TGTGCCAGCAGCTCGCCGGGACTTTACAATGAGCAGTTCTTC
v_call: TRBV6-6; j_call: TRBJ2-7; clone_size: -; d_call: TRBD1; cdr3_aa: CASSEQGSYEQYF; cdr3_nt: TGTGCCAGCAGCGAACAGGGGTCCTACGAGCAGTACTTC
v_call: TRBV29-1; j_call: TRBJ2-5; clone_size: -; d_call: TRBD1; cdr3_aa: CSARQGKQETQYF; cdr3_nt: TGCAGCGCAAGACAGGGGAAGCAAGAGACCCAGTACTTC
v_call: TRBV18; j_call: TRBJ2-1; clone_size: -; d_call: -; cdr3_aa: CASSSATVEQFF; cdr3_nt: TGTGCCAGCTCATCAGCGACAGTGGAGCAGTTCTTC
v_call: TRBV2; j_call: TRBJ1-4; clone_size: -; d_call: -; cdr3_aa: CASRGRRVGDEKLFF; cdr3_nt: TGTGCCAGCAGGGGGAGAAGGGTGGGAGATGAAAAACTGTTTTTT
v_call: TRBV5-3; j_call: TRBJ2-7; clone_size: -; d_call: -; cdr3_aa: CARSLAGVREQYF; cdr3_nt: TGTGCCAGAAGCCTGGCCGGGGTCCGGGAGCAGTACTTC
v_call: TRBV29-1; j_call: TRBJ2-7; clone_size: once; d_call: TRBD2; cdr3_aa: CSIGTTFYEQYF; cdr3_nt: TGCAGCATCGGGACTACTTTCTACGAGCAGTACTTC
v_call: TRBV27; j_call: TRBJ1-6; clone_size: -; d_call: -; cdr3_aa: CASSFHGNYNSPLHF; cdr3_nt: TGTGCCAGCAGTTTTCATGGCAACTATAATTCACCCCTCCACTTT
v_call: TRBV19; j_call: TRBJ2-1; clone_size: -; d_call: TRBD1; cdr3_aa: CASCWTGAYNEQFF; cdr3_nt: TGTGCCAGTTGTTGGACAGGAGCCTACAATGAGCAGTTCTTC